The sequence of this TCR beta chain was determined in a study of T cell responses to AZD1222 COVID-19 vaccine. Overall study results and limits: White British people made up most donors, females outnumbered males, and clonal diversity was possibly underestimated. Nearly half of unique spike-specific TCRs reportedly avoided B.1.351 and B.1.1.7 mutated regions. Only a handful of AZD1222 recipients were seropositive at baseline.

Notes on this clone: Its antigen is unknown.

Sequencing used immunoSEQ multiplex PCR; TCRdb keeps in-frame clones, though not all of them. The sample shows 130,000 to 150,000 clones, around nine tenths of them seen only once. The length of the CDR3 is 13 residues. V lost 3 bases and J 4 bases, leaving 9 bases between the germline ends. Germline CDR1 and CDR2: KGHSH and LQKENI. The chain links TRBV18 to TRBJ1-2, with D possibly matching TRBD1 (5 bases). The starting material was peripheral blood, obtained on day 0 of MenACWY control vaccination. The origin of this receptor is an adult in good health. CDR3 sequence: CASSPGRAYGYTF. In nucleotides, the CDR3 is TGTGCCAGCTCACCGGGCAGGGCCTATGGCTACACCTTC.